The 20 T cell receptor beta chains presented below share a single source sample, sequenced in a study of shared clonotypes between healthy human individuals. TCRdb's copy holds only in-frame clones and misses some; the assay was immunoSEQ multiplex PCR. The profile shows around 1.1 million clones, around 82% of them singletons. Sequenced input: memory CD4+ T cells from PBMCs. The subset: CD45RA-negative fraction. The receptors here all came from a man younger than 35 in good health. Some clones in this sample may be carry-over from other donors' samples.

The chain uses TRBV7-6 and TRBJ2-5; TRBD2 aligns across 8 bases. The V gene end was trimmed by 4 bases and the J gene end by 3 bases; junction bases not matched to a gene: 7. Germline lookup yields CDR1 SGHVS and CDR2 FNYEAQ. This CDR3 is 15 amino acids long. CDR3 coding DNA: TGTGCCAGCAGCTCCCGGAGCGGGAGAGAAGAGACCCAGTACTTC. It translates to CASSSRSGREETQYF.

This clone was picked up a small number of times. Additional DNA sequences in this sample encode the identical CDR3. The chain carries TRBV6-1 and TRBJ1-1; D gene unclear. In germline, CDR1 is MNHNS, CDR2 SASEGT. This CDR3 is 15 amino acids long. V was trimmed by 2 bases and J by 0 bases, leaving 10 bases between them. CDR3 DNA: TGTGCCAGCAGTGAACTCGCAGGACTGAACACTGAAGCTTTCTTT. Amino acid sequence: CASSELAGLNTEAFF.

The chain has TRBV5-1 and TRBJ2-5; 10 positions agree with TRBD1. Germline V CDR1 and CDR2: SGHRS, YFSETQ. The CDR3 is made up of 14 amino acids. The ends lost 4 bases at V and 2 bases at J; junction bases unmatched: 2. Here the CDR3 reads CASSQGQGQETQYF. Here the CDR3 DNA reads TGCGCCAGCAGCCAGGGACAGGGGCAAGAGACCCAGTACTTC.

This chain connects TRBV28 to TRBJ2-2; 7 bases are shared with TRBD1. The CDR3 sequence is 14 residues long. With 2 bases clipped from V and 4 bases from J, the junction kept 1 base outside the gene matches. The germline V gene has CDR1 MDHEN and CDR2 SYDVKM. CDR3: CASSLHRGTGELFF. The CDR3 nucleotides read TGTGCCAGCAGTTTACACAGGGGCACCGGGGAGCTGTTTTTT. Using reference TRBV28 and TRBJ2-2 for the parts outside the CDR3, the full variable domain is DVKVTQSSRYLVKRTGEKVFLECVQDMDHENMFWYRQDPGLGLRLIYFSYDVKMKEKGDIPEGYSVSREKKERFSLILESASTNQTSMYLCASSLHRGTGELFFGEGSRLTVL.

Regarding this clone: A far bigger clonotype differs at one base, so this is likely a read error. Here the CDR3 reads CASSQQGVEQYF. DNA of the CDR3: TGTGCCAGCAGTCAACAGGGGGTCGAGCAGTACTTC. The chain links TRBV28 to TRBJ2-7; TRBD1 matches 8 bases. The CDR3 length is 12 residues. The V gene's germline CDR1 is MDHEN and CDR2 SYDVKM. V shed 5 bases, J shed 6 bases, and the junction held 3 bases outside the gene matches.

The rearrangement links TRBV23-1 to TRBJ1-5; tentative D call: TRBD1 (5 bases). TRBV23-1 is recorded as an ORF, its role being uncertain. The CDR3 is made up of 15 amino acids. V was clipped by 2 bases and J by 5 bases, with 13 bases between them. CDR3 nucleotide sequence: TGCGCCAGCAGTCAACATCCCCGGGGGGATCAGCCCCAGCATTTT. Translation: CASSQHPRGDQPQHF.

This sequence joins TRBV2 and TRBJ2-7, with unresolved D. This CDR3 spans 12 amino acids. Trimming cost V 2 bases and J 3 bases, with 5 bases left between them. Germline V gene data show CDR1 as SNHLY and CDR2 as FYNNEI. CDR3 sequence: CASSELGYEQYF. DNA for the CDR3: TGTGCCAGCAGTGAATTGGGCTACGAGCAGTACTTC.

CDR3 amino acids: CASRQGVSYNEQFF. DNA of the CDR3: TGTGCCAGCAGACAAGGGGTTTCCTACAATGAGCAGTTCTTC. The chain links TRBV7-2 to TRBJ2-1, with D perhaps TRBD1 (5 bases). The V end lost 6 bases, the J end lost 1 base, and 10 bases lay between the germline ends. Germline-derived CDR1 and CDR2 are SGHTA and FQGNSA. This CDR3 has 14 amino acids.

This chain uses TRBV7-3 with TRBJ2-3; tentative D call: TRBD2 (6 bases). The length of the CDR3 is 13 residues. The V end was cut by 2 bases, the J end by 6 bases, with 9 bases between. Germline V gene data show CDR1 as SGHTA and CDR2 as FQGTGA. The CDR3 DNA sequence: TGTGCCAGCAGCTTAGGTGGGAGGGATACGCAGTATTTT. As protein: CASSLGGRDTQYF.

The genes are TRBV29-1 and TRBJ1-5, with D possibly matching TRBD1 (5 bases). Trimming took 6 bases from V and 7 from J, leaving 19 bases between them. Germline loops: CDR1 SQVTM, CDR2 ANQGSEA. This CDR3 is built from 14 residues. The CDR3 is CSVQPGGVGQPQHF. The CDR3, as DNA: TGCAGCGTGCAACCCGGGGGGGTAGGACAGCCCCAGCATTTT. The complete variable domain, with remaining parts taken from reference TRBV29-1 and TRBJ1-5, reads SAVISQKPSRDICQRGTSLTIQCQVDSQVTMMFWYRQQPGQSLTLIATANQGSEATYESGFVIDKFPISRPNLTFSTLTVSNMSPEDSSIYLCSVQPGGVGQPQHFGDGTRLSIL.

The chain joins TRBV28 to TRBJ1-2; possibly TRBD1 for D (5 bases). The CDR3 sequence is 15 residues long. The germline V gene has CDR1 MDHEN and CDR2 SYDVKM. V lost 6 bases, J lost 5 bases, and 19 bases lay in between. The DNA for the CDR3 is TGTGCCAGCAGACCCGAGAGGGGCGCAGGATATGGCTACACCTTC. This gives the protein CASRPERGAGYGYTF.

The gene calls are TRBV11-2 and TRBJ2-5, with 7 nucleotides matching TRBD2. Germline V CDR1 and CDR2: SGHAT, FQNNGV. V shed 1 base and J 5 bases; nucleotides not matched to a gene: 7. The CDR3 length is 15 residues. Here the CDR3 reads CASSLGAGRYETQYF. CDR3 nucleotide sequence: TGTGCCAGCAGCTTAGGGGCCGGGAGGTACGAGACCCAGTACTTC.

V gene TRBV19 combines with J gene TRBJ2-2; a possible D gene is TRBD1 (5 bases). Per the germline V gene, CDR1 is LNHDA and CDR2 is SQIVND (reference sequence). The CDR3 runs to 15 residues. Trimming shortened V by 6 bases and J by 0 bases, and 11 bases separated the two germline ends. The CDR3 DNA reads TGTGCCAGTAGAAGGTGGGGCGCGAACACCGGGGAGCTGTTTTTT. Protein product: CASRRWGANTGELFF.

This clone occurred once. The gene calls are TRBV5-6 and TRBJ2-1; 8 bases are shared with TRBD2. The junction had 12 bases not matched to a gene; V was cut back by 7 bases and J by 6 bases. Germline V gives CDR1 SGHDT, CDR2 YYEEEE. The CDR3 consists of 15 residues. The CDR3 nucleotides are TGTGCCAGCTTACGGGGGTCTAGCGGGTTCAATGAGCAGTTCTTC. Amino acid sequence: CASLRGSSGFNEQFF.

This clone was counted only a few times. The rearrangement links TRBV18 to TRBJ2-7, with D tentatively TRBD1 (6 bases). The germline CDR1 and CDR2 sequences are KGHSH and LQKENI. Trimming left V 6 bases short and J 0 bases short, with 15 bases between. The CDR3 loop spans 15 amino acids. The CDR3 bases are TGTGCCAGCTCCCCAACCCGGGACACCTCCTACGAGCAGTACTTC. This translates into CASSPTRDTSYEQYF.

The chain combines TRBV28 with TRBJ1-5; D is possibly TRBD1 (5 bases). Looked up from germline, CDR1 is MDHEN and CDR2 is SYDVKM. Trimming removed 3 bases from V and 2 bases from J, with 11 bases in between. The CDR3 totals 15 residues. In DNA form, the CDR3 reads TGTGCCAGCAGTTTCTGGCAGGGTGGCAATCAGCCCCAGCATTTT. Encoded protein: CASSFWQGGNQPQHF.

This sequence joins TRBV27 and TRBJ2-1; perhaps TRBD1 as D (6 bases). Per germline, CDR1 MNHEY and CDR2 SMNVEV (reference sequence). CDR3 length equals 14 residues. V lost 4 bases to trimming and J lost 5 bases, with 12 bases between them. DNA of the CDR3: TGTGCCAGCAGTTCATTGGACAGCGACAATGAGCAGTTCTTC. This sequence encodes CASSSLDSDNEQFF.

This clone was seen just once. The sample holds other DNA sequences that translate to the same CDR3. The CDR3 here is CASSLYRDGYTF. CDR3 nucleotide sequence: TGTGCCAGCAGTTTATATCGAGATGGCTACACCTTC. The chain couples TRBV28 to TRBJ1-2; D not certain. Germline CDR1 MDHEN, CDR2 SYDVKM. V shed 1 base and J shed 6 bases, with 6 bases lying between them. The CDR3 covers 12 residues.

This clone came up many times. This rearrangement joins TRBV7-2 to TRBJ1-5; possible D gene TRBD1, 6 bases. Germline CDR1 is SGHTA and CDR2 is FQGNSA. CDR3 length: 13 amino acids. V was trimmed by 5 bases and J by 6 bases, leaving 11 bases between them. The CDR3 region is CASSIDRFQPQHF. The CDR3 coding sequence is TGTGCCAGCAGCATAGACAGGTTTCAGCCCCAGCATTTT.

The chain joins TRBV7-2 to TRBJ2-1; the D gene could be TRBD1 or TRBD2 (7 bases each). Between the trimmed V and J ends, which lost 5 bases and 4 bases, there was a span of 18 bases. Germline values: CDR1 SGHTA, CDR2 FQGNSA. The CDR3 is made up of 16 amino acids. The CDR3 coding sequence is TGTGCCAGCAGCCCAGGGGGGACTACCAATTACAATGAGCAGTTCTTC. Amino acids: CASSPGGTTNYNEQFF.